A selection of T cell receptor beta chains follows, all from one sample in a study of Graves' ophthalmopathy and Graves' hyperthyroidism. TCRdb analysed the multiplex PCR reads with MiXCR anew, one entry per CDR3 protein. The table shows roughly 700,000 distinct CDR3 sequences, with roughly 40% occurring only once. Sequences were obtained from peripheral blood. The receptor set was obtained from an adult man with Graves' ophthalmopathy. Each CDR3 is given with its conserved first and last residue. Fields, in order: V gene, J gene, D gene, clone size, CDR3 DNA, CDR3 protein. A D gene is named only where the DNA matches it firmly. Rows give clone size only sometimes, using once, few, many, or a class for an expanded clone.

V gene: TRBV2; J gene: TRBJ1-4; D gene: TRBD1; clone size: many; CDR3 DNA: TGTGCCAGCACTGACAGGGGAGCTAATGAAAAACTGTTTTTT; CDR3 protein: CASTDRGANEKLFF
V gene: TRBV12-3/TRBV12-4; J gene: TRBJ2-7; D gene: NA; clone size: many; CDR3 DNA: TGTGCCAGCAGTTTAGCCAACTACGAGCAGTACTTC; CDR3 protein: CASSLANYEQYF
V gene: TRBV19; J gene: TRBJ2-1; D gene: TRBD1; clone size: once; CDR3 DNA: TGTGCCAGTAGTATACTGGGACAGGGGGTAAATGAGCAGTTCTTC; CDR3 protein: CASSILGQGVNEQFF
V gene: TRBV14; J gene: TRBJ2-7; D gene: TRBD1; clone size: NA; CDR3 DNA: TGTGCCAGCAGTCTCCGGGACAGGATGCACGAGCAGTACTTC; CDR3 protein: CASSLRDRMHEQYF
V gene: TRBV15; J gene: TRBJ1-6; D gene: NA; clone size: many; CDR3 DNA: TGTGCCACCAGCAGTAGGGGGAACGCGTATTCACCCCTCCACTTT; CDR3 protein: CATSSRGNAYSPLHF
V gene: TRBV6-1; J gene: TRBJ1-6; D gene: TRBD1; clone size: NA; CDR3 DNA: TGTGCCAGCAGTGAAGGTCGGGACAGGGGTAATTCACCCCTCCACTTT; CDR3 protein: CASSEGRDRGNSPLHF
V gene: TRBV20-1; J gene: TRBJ1-1; D gene: NA; clone size: few; CDR3 DNA: TGCAGTGCTCTGGAGTCAGGGAACACTGAAGCTTTCTTT; CDR3 protein: CSALESGNTEAFF
V gene: TRBV25-1; J gene: TRBJ1-6; D gene: TRBD1; clone size: NA; CDR3 DNA: TGTGCCAGTTTCAGGGGGTCGGGTTCACCCCTCCACTTT; CDR3 protein: CASFRGSGSPLHF
V gene: TRBV29-1; J gene: TRBJ2-7; D gene: NA; clone size: many; CDR3 DNA: TGCAGCGTTGTAGAGACAGGATCCTACGAGCAGTACTTC; CDR3 protein: CSVVETGSYEQYF
V gene: TRBV11-2; J gene: TRBJ2-3; D gene: NA; clone size: once; CDR3 DNA: TGTGCCAGCCTGTCTAGCACAGATACGCAGTATTTT; CDR3 protein: CASLSSTDTQYF
V gene: TRBV7-9; J gene: TRBJ1-6; D gene: TRBD1; clone size: NA; CDR3 DNA: TGTGCCAGCAGCTTGGGACAGGTCTTTGTGGATTCACCCCTCCACTTT; CDR3 protein: CASSLGQVFVDSPLHF
V gene: TRBV5-1; J gene: TRBJ1-1; D gene: NA; clone size: NA; CDR3 DNA: TGCGCCAGCAGCTTTGAGGGGCGGGGCACTGAAGCTTCCTTT; CDR3 protein: CASSFEGRGTEASF
V gene: TRBV7-9; J gene: TRBJ1-3; D gene: TRBD1; clone size: NA; CDR3 DNA: TGTGCCAGCAGCTACCCAGGGGGAGCTGGAAACACCATATATTTT; CDR3 protein: CASSYPGGAGNTIYF
V gene: TRBV20-1; J gene: TRBJ2-7; D gene: TRBD1; clone size: NA; CDR3 DNA: TGCAATGCTTTTAAAGCGGACAGGAATACCTACGAGCAGTACTTC; CDR3 protein: CNAFKADRNTYEQYF
V gene: TRBV7-9; J gene: TRBJ1-1; D gene: NA; clone size: NA; CDR3 DNA: TGCGCCAGCAGCCAACTCCCCGCCCAGAGGAGGACTGAAGCTTTCTTT; CDR3 protein: CASSQLPAQRRTEAFF
V gene: TRBV7-2; J gene: TRBJ1-5; D gene: NA; clone size: few; CDR3 DNA: TGTGCCAGCAGCACATACAGGTCCGCCAATCAGCCCCAGCATTTT; CDR3 protein: CASSTYRSANQPQHF
V gene: TRBV29-1; J gene: TRBJ2-7; D gene: NA; clone size: NA; CDR3 DNA: TGCAGCTCTCGGGTGGCACACTACGAGCAGTACTTC; CDR3 protein: CSSRVAHYEQYF
V gene: TRBV5-1; J gene: TRBJ2-7; D gene: TRBD2; clone size: few; CDR3 DNA: TGCGCCAGCAGCTTGGGGCCGGATGCGGGAGGTAGGGAGCAGTACTTC; CDR3 protein: CASSLGPDAGGREQYF
V gene: TRBV3-1; J gene: TRBJ1-6; D gene: NA; clone size: NA; CDR3 DNA: TGTGCCAGCAGTGCCGACACGCCCTATAATTCACCCCTCCACTTT; CDR3 protein: CASSADTPYNSPLHF
V gene: TRBV10-3; J gene: TRBJ1-1; D gene: NA; clone size: NA; CDR3 DNA: TGTGCCACACGACCGGGACCTAACACTGAAGCTTTCTTT; CDR3 protein: CATRPGPNTEAFF
V gene: TRBV29-1; J gene: TRBJ2-6; D gene: TRBD1; clone size: once; CDR3 DNA: TGCAGCGTTGTAGGTCGGACAGGGAACTCTGGGGCCAACGTCCTGACTTTC; CDR3 protein: CSVVGRTGNSGANVLTF
V gene: TRBV7-6; J gene: TRBJ2-7; D gene: TRBD2; clone size: NA; CDR3 DNA: TGTGCCAGCAGTCCCGGGGGGGGACTGGTCTACGAGCAGTACTTC; CDR3 protein: CASSPGGGLVYEQYF
V gene: TRBV2; J gene: TRBJ1-5; D gene: NA; clone size: many; CDR3 DNA: TGTGCCAGCACTGAAAGGGAAAATAGCAATCAGCCCCAGCATTTT; CDR3 protein: CASTERENSNQPQHF
V gene: TRBV9; J gene: TRBJ2-7; D gene: NA; clone size: few; CDR3 DNA: TGTGCCAGCAGCGTAGGGGGGATCTCCTACGAGCAGTACTTC; CDR3 protein: CASSVGGISYEQYF
V gene: TRBV7-8; J gene: TRBJ1-5; D gene: NA; clone size: many; CDR3 DNA: TGTGCCAGCAGCTTACGCTCCTTCGTCGATAGCAATCAGCCCCAGCATTTT; CDR3 protein: CASSLRSFVDSNQPQHF
V gene: TRBV7-2; J gene: TRBJ2-2; D gene: NA; clone size: NA; CDR3 DNA: TGTGCCAGCAGCCAAGACTCGACGGGGACCGGGGAGCTGTTTTTT; CDR3 protein: CASSQDSTGTGELFF
V gene: TRBV19; J gene: TRBJ1-5; D gene: NA; clone size: many; CDR3 DNA: TGTGCCAGTAGTACAAGACAGGTCAATCAGCCCCAGCATTTT; CDR3 protein: CASSTRQVNQPQHF
V gene: TRBV19; J gene: TRBJ1-5; D gene: NA; clone size: NA; CDR3 DNA: TGTGCCAGTAGTGACCGACTAGCGGGAGAGGAGACCCAGCATTTT; CDR3 protein: CASSDRLAGEETQHF
V gene: TRBV3-1; J gene: TRBJ1-4; D gene: NA; clone size: NA; CDR3 DNA: TGTGCCAGCAGCCAATTGAGCGAAAAACTGTTTTTT; CDR3 protein: CASSQLSEKLFF
V gene: TRBV7-2; J gene: TRBJ1-5; D gene: NA; clone size: many; CDR3 DNA: TGTGCCAGCAGCCAAATACAGGGCCAGCCCCAGCATTTT; CDR3 protein: CASSQIQGQPQHF
V gene: TRBV10-3; J gene: TRBJ1-1; D gene: NA; clone size: few; CDR3 DNA: TGTGCCAGCAGTTACCTCGCGGGGGATAGTGAAGCTTTCTTT; CDR3 protein: CASSYLAGDSEAFF
V gene: TRBV9; J gene: TRBJ1-1; D gene: TRBD1; clone size: NA; CDR3 DNA: TGTGCCAGCAGGGCCGGGACAGGGGGCGCAGCTTTCTTT; CDR3 protein: CASRAGTGGAAFF
V gene: TRBV25-1; J gene: TRBJ2-2; D gene: NA; clone size: NA; CDR3 DNA: TGTGCCAGCAGCCCGCGGCTCACGGTCGGGGAGCTGTTTTTT; CDR3 protein: CASSPRLTVGELFF
V gene: TRBV7-3; J gene: TRBJ1-1; D gene: NA; clone size: NA; CDR3 DNA: TGTGCCAGCAGCTTAGCCGGTTTGAACACTGAAGCTCTCTTT; CDR3 protein: CASSLAGLNTEALF
V gene: TRBV15; J gene: TRBJ1-4; D gene: TRBD1; clone size: many; CDR3 DNA: TGTGCCACCAGAGCGGACAGGGGGCGTGAAAAACTGTTTTTT; CDR3 protein: CATRADRGREKLFF
V gene: TRBV20-1; J gene: TRBJ2-5; D gene: TRBD2; clone size: many; CDR3 DNA: TGCAGTGCTAGATCAGCGGGAGTCGAGACCCAGTACTTC; CDR3 protein: CSARSAGVETQYF
V gene: TRBV10-3; J gene: TRBJ1-5; D gene: NA; clone size: many; CDR3 DNA: TGTGCCATCAGTGAAGGGCAGGATATTAATCAGCCCCAGCATTTT; CDR3 protein: CAISEGQDINQPQHF
V gene: TRBV7-9; J gene: TRBJ2-2; D gene: NA; clone size: many; CDR3 DNA: TGTGCCAGCAGCTCCGTCTACACCGGGGAGCTGTTTTTT; CDR3 protein: CASSSVYTGELFF
V gene: TRBV3-1; J gene: TRBJ2-7; D gene: NA; clone size: few; CDR3 DNA: TGTGCCAGCAGCCAGACAATATACGAGCAGTACTTC; CDR3 protein: CASSQTIYEQYF
V gene: TRBV11-2; J gene: TRBJ1-5; D gene: NA; clone size: many; CDR3 DNA: TGTGCCAGCAGCGGGTATAGCAATCAGCCCCAGCATTTT; CDR3 protein: CASSGYSNQPQHF
V gene: TRBV29-1; J gene: TRBJ2-5; D gene: NA; clone size: many; CDR3 DNA: TGCAGCGTTGAACCAACGGGAGAGACCCAGTACTTC; CDR3 protein: CSVEPTGETQYF
V gene: TRBV20-1; J gene: TRBJ1-1; D gene: TRBD1; clone size: many; CDR3 DNA: TGCAGCGCAGGACAGGGGGGGAACACTGAAGCTTTCTTT; CDR3 protein: CSAGQGGNTEAFF